A selection of T cell receptor beta chains follows, all from one sample in a study of T cell clones after liver transplantation. Here immunoSEQ multiplex PCR was the method, and the copy in TCRdb shows in-frame clones only, minus some. The sample consists of 75,000 to 95,000 clones, 80% to 85% of them appearing once. Sequenced material: CD4+ T cells from blood, taken 48 months after liver transplant. Receptors were obtained from a human patient who received a liver transplant. The graft donor may have contributed some T cells. Both conserved end residues are part of each CDR3. The order of the fields is D gene, V gene, J gene, clone size, CDR3 protein, CDR3 DNA. A D gene is named only where the DNA matches it firmly. Size tells how often a clone was seen (once, few, many) or the class of an expanded clone, and some rows leave it out.

D gene: .; V gene: TRBV28; J gene: TRBJ1-1; clone size: .; CDR3 protein: CASSLSRLGNGEGAFF; CDR3 DNA: TGTGCCAGCAGTTTGTCACGACTCGGGAACGGGGAGGGAGCTTTCTTT
D gene: TRBD1; V gene: TRBV5-1; J gene: TRBJ2-1; clone size: .; CDR3 protein: CASSSDRGPYNEQFF; CDR3 DNA: TGCGCCAGCAGCTCCGACAGGGGACCCTACAATGAGCAGTTCTTC
D gene: .; V gene: TRBV7-9; J gene: TRBJ1-4; clone size: once; CDR3 protein: CASSLGQGYEKLFF; CDR3 DNA: TGTGCCAGCAGCTTAGGCCAGGGGTATGAAAAACTGTTTTTT
D gene: .; V gene: TRBV9; J gene: TRBJ1-2; clone size: once; CDR3 protein: CASSGQGNYGYTF; CDR3 DNA: TGTGCCAGCAGCGGGCAGGGGAACTATGGCTACACCTTC
D gene: .; V gene: TRBV9; J gene: TRBJ1-2; clone size: .; CDR3 protein: CASSVDANYGYTF; CDR3 DNA: TGTGCCAGCAGCGTAGATGCTAACTATGGCTACACCTTC
D gene: .; V gene: TRBV6-5; J gene: TRBJ2-4; clone size: once; CDR3 protein: CASSNTGTKNIQYF; CDR3 DNA: TGTGCCAGCAGTAATACCGGGACAAAGAACATTCAGTACTTC
D gene: .; V gene: TRBV5-6; J gene: TRBJ1-2; clone size: .; CDR3 protein: CASSYGRPIGYTF; CDR3 DNA: TGTGCCAGCAGCTATGGGCGGCCTATAGGCTACACCTTC
D gene: TRBD1; V gene: TRBV11-2; J gene: TRBJ2-1; clone size: .; CDR3 protein: CASSFTGTGMGDEQFF; CDR3 DNA: TGTGCCAGCAGCTTTACCGGGACAGGGATGGGGGATGAGCAGTTCTTC
D gene: .; V gene: TRBV9; J gene: TRBJ2-2; clone size: .; CDR3 protein: CASSSAADYTGELFF; CDR3 DNA: TGTGCCAGCAGCTCAGCAGCGGATTACACCGGGGAGCTGTTTTTT
D gene: .; V gene: TRBV5-1; J gene: TRBJ2-7; clone size: once; CDR3 protein: CASSPRPPDRSYEQYF; CDR3 DNA: TGCGCCAGCAGCCCTAGGCCCCCGGACCGATCCTACGAGCAGTACTTC
D gene: .; V gene: TRBV5-1; J gene: TRBJ1-5; clone size: few; CDR3 protein: CASSLVGSQPQHF; CDR3 DNA: TGCGCCAGCAGCTTGGTCGGGAGTCAGCCCCAGCATTTT
D gene: TRBD1; V gene: TRBV6-5; J gene: TRBJ1-1; clone size: .; CDR3 protein: CASSRQGEGTEAFF; CDR3 DNA: TGTGCCAGCAGTAGACAGGGCGAGGGCACTGAAGCTTTCTTT
D gene: TRBD1; V gene: TRBV19; J gene: TRBJ1-1; clone size: .; CDR3 protein: CASSQGALNTEAFF; CDR3 DNA: TGTGCCAGTAGCCAGGGGGCGTTGAACACTGAAGCTTTCTTT
D gene: TRBD1; V gene: TRBV7-9; J gene: TRBJ1-5; clone size: .; CDR3 protein: CASRGTGAGQPQHF; CDR3 DNA: TGTGCCAGCAGAGGGACAGGGGCGGGTCAGCCCCAGCATTTT
D gene: TRBD1; V gene: TRBV4-2; J gene: TRBJ1-6; clone size: .; CDR3 protein: CASSLGTGDSPLHF; CDR3 DNA: TGTGCCAGCAGCCTTGGGACAGGGGATTCACCCCTCCACTTT
D gene: .; V gene: TRBV11-2; J gene: TRBJ2-7; clone size: once; CDR3 protein: CASSSGYAGKEQYF; CDR3 DNA: TGTGCCAGCAGCTCTGGGTATGCGGGGAAAGAGCAGTACTTC
D gene: .; V gene: TRBV5-6; J gene: TRBJ1-6; clone size: .; CDR3 protein: CASSRLSVEDSPLHF; CDR3 DNA: TGTGCCAGCAGCCGACTCTCGGTCGAGGATTCACCCCTCCACTTT
D gene: .; V gene: TRBV5-4; J gene: TRBJ2-3; clone size: .; CDR3 protein: CASTLTGTDTQYF; CDR3 DNA: TGTGCCAGCACCCTCACGGGCACAGATACGCAGTATTTT
D gene: .; V gene: TRBV5-1; J gene: TRBJ1-4; clone size: .; CDR3 protein: CASSPTGTVTEKLFF; CDR3 DNA: TGCGCCAGCAGCCCCACCGGGACGGTAACTGAAAAACTGTTTTTT
D gene: .; V gene: TRBV7-2; J gene: TRBJ2-2; clone size: .; CDR3 protein: CASSLGSTGELFF; CDR3 DNA: TGTGCCAGCAGCTTGGGCTCGACCGGGGAGCTGTTTTTT
D gene: TRBD1; V gene: TRBV2; J gene: TRBJ2-5; clone size: once; CDR3 protein: CASTTPGQGKTQYF; CDR3 DNA: TGTGCCAGCACGACTCCGGGACAGGGAAAGACCCAGTACTTC
D gene: TRBD2; V gene: TRBV28; J gene: TRBJ2-7; clone size: once; CDR3 protein: CASIASGHSYEQYF; CDR3 DNA: TGTGCCAGCATAGCTAGCGGGCACTCCTACGAGCAGTACTTC
D gene: .; V gene: TRBV4-1; J gene: TRBJ1-1; clone size: once; CDR3 protein: CASSQVGRGGDEAFF; CDR3 DNA: TGCGCCAGCAGCCAAGTCGGCAGGGGTGGAGATGAAGCTTTCTTT
D gene: TRBD2; V gene: TRBV11-3; J gene: TRBJ2-3; clone size: .; CDR3 protein: CASSSSGSRTDTQYF; CDR3 DNA: TGTGCCAGCAGCTCTAGCGGGAGCAGAACAGATACGCAGTATTTT
D gene: TRBD1; V gene: TRBV7-9; J gene: TRBJ2-1; clone size: .; CDR3 protein: CASTIDGTGLVNEQFF; CDR3 DNA: TGTGCCAGCACCATAGACGGGACAGGGTTGGTCAATGAGCAGTTCTTC
D gene: .; V gene: TRBV6-5; J gene: TRBJ1-3; clone size: .; CDR3 protein: CASSTRVEAGNTIYF; CDR3 DNA: TGTGCCAGCAGCACCAGGGTTGAAGCTGGAAACACCATATATTTT
D gene: TRBD1; V gene: TRBV27; J gene: TRBJ1-2; clone size: .; CDR3 protein: CASSSKGPGQRNGYTF; CDR3 DNA: TGTGCCAGCAGTTCGAAGGGGCCGGGACAGAGAAATGGCTACACCTTC
D gene: .; V gene: TRBV4-2; J gene: TRBJ2-2; clone size: many; CDR3 protein: CASSQESTNTGELFF; CDR3 DNA: TGTGCCAGCAGCCAAGAAAGCACTAACACCGGGGAGCTGTTTTTT
D gene: .; V gene: TRBV29-1; J gene: TRBJ2-1; clone size: .; CDR3 protein: CSATVRLSYNEQFF; CDR3 DNA: TGCAGCGCCACCGTTAGACTATCCTACAATGAGCAGTTCTTC
D gene: TRBD1; V gene: TRBV5-4; J gene: TRBJ2-3; clone size: once; CDR3 protein: CASRNQGADTDTQYF; CDR3 DNA: TGTGCCAGTAGAAACCAGGGGGCGGACACAGATACGCAGTATTTT
D gene: .; V gene: TRBV6-5; J gene: TRBJ1-1; clone size: .; CDR3 protein: CASSYSNVPNTEAFF; CDR3 DNA: TGTGCCAGCAGTTACTCGAATGTTCCGAACACTGAAGCTTTCTTT
D gene: .; V gene: TRBV6-5; J gene: TRBJ2-7; clone size: .; CDR3 protein: CASSPPGGKNYEQYF; CDR3 DNA: TGTGCCAGCAGCCCCCCCGGGGGAAAAAACTACGAGCAGTACTTC
D gene: .; V gene: TRBV6-5; J gene: TRBJ1-1; clone size: .; CDR3 protein: CASSYSSGHEAFF; CDR3 DNA: TGTGCCAGCAGTTACTCCTCCGGGCATGAAGCTTTCTTT
D gene: .; V gene: TRBV2; J gene: TRBJ2-7; clone size: many; CDR3 protein: CASVRGDEQYF; CDR3 DNA: TGTGCCAGCGTTCGGGGCGACGAGCAGTACTTC
D gene: .; V gene: TRBV9; J gene: TRBJ2-1; clone size: .; CDR3 protein: CASSVASYNEQFF; CDR3 DNA: TGTGCCAGCAGCGTAGCCTCCTACAATGAGCAGTTCTTC
D gene: TRBD2; V gene: TRBV19; J gene: TRBJ2-1; clone size: few; CDR3 protein: CATGMGLAGGEQFF; CDR3 DNA: TGTGCCACCGGCATGGGACTAGCAGGAGGCGAGCAGTTCTTC
D gene: .; V gene: TRBV21-1; J gene: TRBJ2-7; clone size: .; CDR3 protein: CASSKVWGTSELCEQYF; CDR3 DNA: TGTGCCAGCAGCAAAGTTTGGGGGACTAGCGAATTGTGCGAGCAGTACTTC
D gene: .; V gene: TRBV19; J gene: TRBJ1-4; clone size: .; CDR3 protein: CASIEQSGRTNEKLFF; CDR3 DNA: TGTGCCAGTATTGAACAATCGGGACGGACTAATGAAAAACTGTTTTTT
D gene: .; V gene: TRBV5-1; J gene: TRBJ2-5; clone size: .; CDR3 protein: CASRHLQETQYF; CDR3 DNA: TGCGCCAGCAGGCACCTCCAAGAGACCCAGTACTTC
D gene: .; V gene: TRBV12-5; J gene: TRBJ1-2; clone size: few; CDR3 protein: CASGLNSFYGYTF; CDR3 DNA: TGTGCTAGTGGTTTGAACAGTTTCTATGGCTACACCTTC
D gene: .; V gene: TRBV5-4; J gene: TRBJ2-5; clone size: .; CDR3 protein: CASSLGGTQYF; CDR3 DNA: TGTGCCAGCAGCTTAGGTGGGACCCAGTACTTC
D gene: .; V gene: TRBV14; J gene: TRBJ1-1; clone size: .; CDR3 protein: CASRPSSVNTEAFF; CDR3 DNA: TGTGCCAGCAGGCCATCTTCGGTGAACACTGAAGCTTTCTTT
D gene: TRBD1; V gene: TRBV11-2; J gene: TRBJ1-2; clone size: .; CDR3 protein: CASSLDRFLAGQGFSYGYTF; CDR3 DNA: TGTGCCAGCAGCTTAGATCGTTTCTTGGCGGGACAGGGATTTAGCTATGGCTACACCTTC
D gene: TRBD1; V gene: TRBV5-4; J gene: TRBJ2-7; clone size: .; CDR3 protein: CASSWVGQGIGEQYF; CDR3 DNA: TGTGCCAGCAGCTGGGTGGGACAGGGGATAGGCGAGCAGTACTTC
D gene: .; V gene: TRBV7-3; J gene: TRBJ2-1; clone size: .; CDR3 protein: CASSLRSSGTDNEQFF; CDR3 DNA: TGTGCCAGCAGCTTAAGGAGCTCCGGGACCGACAATGAGCAGTTCTTC
D gene: TRBD1; V gene: TRBV7-9; J gene: TRBJ1-4; clone size: .; CDR3 protein: CASSAGTDNEKLFF; CDR3 DNA: TGTGCCAGCAGCGCGGGGACAGATAATGAAAAACTGTTTTTT
D gene: .; V gene: TRBV10-3; J gene: TRBJ2-2; clone size: .; CDR3 protein: CAIRGQGDTGELFF; CDR3 DNA: TGTGCCATCAGAGGTCAAGGGGATACCGGGGAGCTGTTTTTT
D gene: .; V gene: TRBV7-9; J gene: TRBJ2-1; clone size: .; CDR3 protein: CASSLGGQFF; CDR3 DNA: TGTGCCAGCAGTTTGGGTGGGCAGTTCTTC
D gene: TRBD1; V gene: TRBV4-1; J gene: TRBJ1-5; clone size: .; CDR3 protein: CASSPDRGSYSNQPQHF; CDR3 DNA: TGCGCCAGCAGCCCGGACAGGGGGTCTTATAGCAATCAGCCCCAGCATTTT
D gene: TRBD1; V gene: TRBV13; J gene: TRBJ2-5; clone size: .; CDR3 protein: CASSFFLGDSLSGETQYF; CDR3 DNA: TGTGCCAGCAGCTTTTTTTTGGGGGACAGCCTGTCGGGGGAGACCCAGTACTTC
D gene: .; V gene: TRBV5-6; J gene: TRBJ1-5; clone size: .; CDR3 protein: CASSLSSNQPQHF; CDR3 DNA: TGTGCCAGCAGCTTATCAAGCAATCAGCCCCAGCATTTT
D gene: TRBD1; V gene: TRBV5-4; J gene: TRBJ1-2; clone size: .; CDR3 protein: CASTVTGANGYTF; CDR3 DNA: TGTGCCAGCACCGTTACAGGGGCCAATGGCTACACCTTC
D gene: .; V gene: TRBV29-1; J gene: TRBJ1-5; clone size: .; CDR3 protein: CSVSELANQPQHF; CDR3 DNA: TGCAGCGTTTCTGAACTGGCGAATCAGCCCCAGCATTTT
D gene: TRBD2; V gene: TRBV4-2; J gene: TRBJ2-2; clone size: .; CDR3 protein: CASSPGRASGRSGELFF; CDR3 DNA: TGTGCCAGCAGCCCTGGGCGTGCTAGCGGGAGATCCGGGGAGCTGTTTTTT
D gene: .; V gene: TRBV9; J gene: TRBJ2-6; clone size: .; CDR3 protein: CASSRGQGIPGANVLTF; CDR3 DNA: TGTGCCAGCAGCCGAGGGCAGGGTATCCCTGGGGCCAACGTCCTGACTTTC
D gene: TRBD1; V gene: TRBV6-1; J gene: TRBJ2-3; clone size: .; CDR3 protein: CASTDSDRSTDTQYF; CDR3 DNA: TGTGCCAGCACCGACTCGGACAGGAGCACAGATACGCAGTATTTT
D gene: TRBD2; V gene: TRBV7-7; J gene: TRBJ2-2; clone size: .; CDR3 protein: CASSLYQGGSGELFF; CDR3 DNA: TGTGCCAGCAGCTTATACCAGGGAGGGTCCGGGGAGCTGTTTTTT
D gene: .; V gene: TRBV7-6; J gene: TRBJ1-3; clone size: .; CDR3 protein: CASSRARGNGGNTIYF; CDR3 DNA: TGTGCCAGCAGCCGGGCCCGGGGGAACGGCGGAAACACCATATATTTT